These 23 T cell receptor beta chains share one sample of origin, sequenced in a study of control samples from healthy donors and cancer patients. Data came from immunoSEQ multiplex PCR; TCRdb stores just in-frame clones and leaves some out. The data hold roughly 59,000 clones, with 92% observed a single time. Sequenced: PBMCs. The source of these receptors is a man between 40 and 49 years old with colorectal cancer.

The CDR3 DNA follows: TGTGCCAGCAGCGGACAGGGAAGTACTGAAGCTTTCTTT. Amino acid sequence: CASSGQGSTEAFF. The chain carries TRBV7-3 and TRBJ1-1, with 8 bases identical to TRBD1. Trimming took 5 bases from V and 5 from J; bases not matched to a gene: 4. The CDR3 sequence is 13 residues long. The germline gives CDR1 SGHTA, CDR2 FQGTGA. Filled out from reference TRBV7-3 and TRBJ1-1, the complete variable domain reads GAGVSQTPSNKVTEKGKYVELRCDPISGHTALYWYRQSLGQGPEFLIYFQGTGAADDSGLPNDRFFAVRPEGSVSTLKIQRTERGDSAVYLCASSGQGSTEAFFGQGTRLTVV.

As for this clone: One end of the junction does not line up with germline, which may come from a read error. For the CDR3, the DNA is TGTGCCAGCAGAGAAGACAGGGGGCTTTACAATGAGCAGTTCTTC. Its protein product is CASREDRGLYNEQFF. The chain combines TRBV6-1 with TRBJ2-1; 10 bases are shared with TRBD1. CDR3 length: 15 residues. The V gene's germline CDR1 is MNHNS and CDR2 SASEGT.

The chain has TRBV25-1 and TRBJ1-1; D remains unclear. V was cut by 1 base and J by 1 base, with 10 bases left in between. This CDR3 region has 15 residues. The germline V gene encodes CDR1 MGHDK and CDR2 SYGVNS. Here the CDR3 DNA reads TGTGCCAGCAGTGAATTAGAGCCTCAGAACACTGAAGCTTTCTTT. Translating it yields CASSELEPQNTEAFF.

This chain uses TRBV6-1 with TRBJ2-2; TRBD2 matches 15 bases. The V segment lost 4 bases and the J segment 4 bases; nucleotides outside the gene matches: 7. Looked up from germline, CDR1 is MNHNS and CDR2 is SASEGT. CDR3 length: 18 amino acids. In nucleotides, the CDR3 is TGTGCCAGCAGTGCCGGACTAGCGGGGGGGCTCAGCACCGGGGAGCTGTTTTTT. Translating gives CASSAGLAGGLSTGELFF.

The CDR3 region is CASGAGLNTEAFF. In nucleotides, the CDR3 is TGTGCCAGCGGGGCGGGCTTGAACACTGAAGCTTTCTTT. The chain is built from TRBV2 and TRBJ1-1, with a weak D call TRBD1 (5 bases). The germline V gene has CDR1 SNHLY and CDR2 FYNNEI. The germline V and J ends were trimmed by 8 bases and 0 bases, with 10 bases remaining between them. There are 13 residues in the CDR3.

This clone was seen a handful of times. The junction does not match germline at one end; this may be a read error. The chain uses TRBV3-1 (or the pseudogene TRBV3-2) and TRBJ2-5; no definite D call. The CDR3 covers 10 residues. CDR1 LGHDT and CDR2 YNNKEL come from the germline V gene (reference sequence). The CDR3 region has the DNA TGTGCCAGCAGGCAAGAGACCCAGTACTTC. It codes for CASRQETQYF.

The chain combines TRBV19 with TRBJ1-5; the match to TRBD1 covers 8 bases. From germline, CDR1 is LNHDA and CDR2 SQIVND (reference sequence). This CDR3 has 15 amino acids. V was clipped by 7 bases and J by 0 bases; unmatched bases: 5. CDR3 protein: CASKGQDYSNQPQHF. The DNA for the CDR3 is TGTGCCAGTAAGGGACAGGACTATAGCAATCAGCCCCAGCATTTT. Filled out from reference TRBV19 and TRBJ1-5, the complete variable domain reads DGGITQSPKYLFRKEGQNVTLSCEQNLNHDAMYWYRQDPGQGLRLIYYSQIVNDFQKGDIAEGYSVSREKKESFPLTVTSAQKNPTAFYLCASKGQDYSNQPQHFGDGTRLSIL.

This chain links TRBV9 with TRBJ1-3, with D uncertain. CDR3 length: 10 amino acids. Per germline, CDR1 SGDLS and CDR2 YYNGEE. The germline V and J ends were trimmed by 7 bases and 9 bases, with 8 bases remaining between them. The CDR3 nucleotides are TGTGCCAGCTCAGGCGGCACCATATATTTT. This gives the protein CASSGGTIYF. Together with reference TRBV9 and TRBJ1-3, the CDR3 gives the full variable domain: DSGVTQTPKHLITATGQRVTLRCSPRSGDLSVYWYQQSLDQGLQFLIQYYNGEERAKGNILERFSAQQFPDLHSELNLSSLELGDSALYFCASSGGTIYFGEGSWLTVV.

The gene calls are TRBV3-1 (or the pseudogene TRBV3-2) and TRBJ2-5, with D perhaps matching TRBD1 (5 bases). V was clipped by 4 bases and J by 2 bases, with 11 bases between them. The CDR3 contains 14 residues. The germline V gene has CDR1 LGHDT and CDR2 YNNKEL (reference sequence). The CDR3 nucleotides are TGTGCCAGCAGCCCTACAGGATTACAAGAGACCCAGTACTTC. Residues: CASSPTGLQETQYF.

The rearrangement links TRBV12-3 or TRBV12-4 to TRBJ1-2; tentative D call: TRBD1 (6 bases). The V and J ends lost 5 bases and 8 bases respectively, with 15 bases between them. CDR3 size: 13 residues. CDR3 in amino acids: CASSTQQGRGYTF. The CDR3 region has the DNA TGTGCCAGCAGTACCCAACAGGGAAGGGGCTACACCTTC.

The chain combines TRBV5-1 with TRBJ2-4; 10 bases line up with TRBD1. The length of the CDR3 is 16 residues. Germline loops: CDR1 SGHRS, CDR2 YFSETQ. V lost 3 bases, J lost 5 bases, and 8 bases stayed unmatched. This chain's CDR3 is CASSWEAGTGENIQYF. CDR3 DNA: TGCGCCAGCAGCTGGGAAGCCGGGACAGGGGAAAACATTCAGTACTTC.

The rearrangement joins TRBV6-5 to TRBJ2-3; 8 positions match TRBD1. The ends lost 7 bases at V and 2 bases at J; junction bases unmatched: 8. This CDR3 contains 15 residues. Germline CDR1 MNHEY, CDR2 SVGAGI. CDR3 nucleotide sequence: TGTGCCAGCAAACCGGGACAGGCTTCCACAGATACGCAGTATTTT. Translation: CASKPGQASTDTQYF.

The chain couples TRBV9 to TRBJ2-1; D might be TRBD2 (6 bases). The CDR3 runs 14 residues. From germline, CDR1 is SGDLS and CDR2 YYNGEE. V lost 0 bases and J lost 7, with 11 bases in between. The CDR3 here is CASSVDIAVNEQFF. For the CDR3, the DNA is TGTGCCAGCAGCGTAGATATAGCGGTGAATGAGCAGTTCTTC.

Remarks on this clone: This same CDR3 is encoded by further DNA sequences in the sample. The chain employs TRBV5-4 and TRBJ2-1, with TRBD1 matching over 9 bases. The germline gives CDR1 SGHNT, CDR2 YYREEE (reference sequence). Trimming cost V 0 bases and J 4 bases; bases outside gene matches: 2. The CDR3 is made up of 15 amino acids. The CDR3 sequence: CASSLDRGRYNEQFF. The CDR3 region has the DNA TGTGCCAGCAGCTTGGACAGGGGGCGATACAATGAGCAGTTCTTC.

The rearrangement links TRBV9 to TRBJ1-1, with 7 bases aligning to TRBD1. J lost 4 bases, V lost 3 bases, and 3 bases had no gene match. Germline V gene data show CDR1 as SGDLS and CDR2 as YYNGEE. The CDR3 runs to 13 residues. CDR3 loop: CASSDTGATEAFF. CDR3 nucleotide sequence: TGTGCCAGCAGCGACACAGGGGCCACTGAAGCTTTCTTT.

This chain links TRBV30 with TRBJ2-1; no clear D. The CDR3 loop spans 13 amino acids. Germline assignment: CDR1 GTSNPN and CDR2 SVGIG (reference sequence). V was pared by 3 bases and J by 4 bases, with 10 bases between. The CDR3 DNA is TGTGCCTGGAGGCGAGGACGGTACAATGAGCAGTTCTTC. This codes for CAWRRGRYNEQFF.

The V gene is TRBV3-1 (or the pseudogene TRBV3-2), the J gene TRBJ2-5, with 9 bases matching TRBD1. The germline CDR1 and CDR2 sequences are LGHDT and YNNKEL (reference sequence). The CDR3 is made up of 14 amino acids. V lost 2 bases and J lost 5; bases outside the gene matches: 3. The chain's CDR3 is CASSQTGGRETQYF. The DNA of the CDR3 is TGTGCCAGCAGCCAAACAGGGGGCAGGGAGACCCAGTACTTC.

The V call is TRBV18, the J call TRBJ1-1; D is unclear. CDR1 is KGHSH, CDR2 LQKENI, per germline. Trimming left V 1 base short and J 1 base short, with 7 bases between. The CDR3 consists of 14 residues. As DNA, the CDR3 is TGTGCCAGCTCACCACAGAAGGGGAACACTGAAGCTTTCTTT. This encodes CASSPQKGNTEAFF.

The J gene is TRBJ2-7, the V gene TRBV6-5; 7 bases align to TRBD2. The germline V gene encodes CDR1 MNHEY and CDR2 SVGAGI. With 6 bases clipped from V and 0 bases from J, the junction kept 5 bases outside the gene matches. The CDR3 runs to 14 residues. Written as DNA, the CDR3 is TGTGCCAGCAGACCAGCGGGGAGCTCCTACGAGCAGTACTTC. It encodes CASRPAGSSYEQYF.

The chain carries TRBV18 and TRBJ1-3, with D possibly matching TRBD1 (6 bases). This CDR3 region has 15 residues. Deletions cut 3 bases from V and 4 bases from J, with 13 bases between. The germline gives CDR1 KGHSH, CDR2 LQKENI. The CDR3 loop is CASSPETGPGNTIYF. CDR3 DNA: TGTGCCAGCTCACCGGAAACAGGGCCCGGAAACACCATATATTTT.

This rearrangement joins TRBV9 to TRBJ2-5, with TRBD2 matching over 8 bases. Germline CDR1 and CDR2: SGDLS and YYNGEE. The CDR3 totals 15 residues. V dropped 4 bases and J dropped 3; count of bases not matched to a gene: 8. CDR3 nucleotides: TGTGCCAGCAGCAGAGGCGGGGGGACGGAAGAGACCCAGTACTTC. Translation: CASSRGGGTEETQYF.

V usage is TRBV5-1 and J usage is TRBJ2-1; the D gene could be TRBD1 or TRBD2 (6 bases each). CDR1 is SGHRS and CDR2 is YFSETQ in the germline V gene. CDR3 length: 16 amino acids. Trimming removed 6 bases from V and 0 bases from J, with 16 bases in between. This CDR3 is CASTASGASSYNEQFF. The CDR3 DNA reads TGCGCCAGCACCGCCTCGGGGGCCAGCTCCTACAATGAGCAGTTCTTC.

The chain carries TRBV2 and TRBJ2-3, with 15 bases fitting TRBD2. J was trimmed by 4 bases and V by 11 bases; bases with no gene match: 13. The V gene's germline CDR1 is SNHLY and CDR2 FYNNEI. The CDR3 is 17 residues long. This chain's CDR3 is CAGQGLAGGRGADTQYF. The CDR3 DNA reads as TGTGCCGGACAGGGACTAGCGGGGGGCCGAGGGGCAGATACGCAGTATTTT. Full variable domain (remainder filled in from reference TRBV2 and TRBJ2-3): EPEVTQTPSHQVTQMGQEVILRCVPISNHLYFYWYRQILGQKVEFLVSFYNNEISEKSEIFDDQFSVERPDGSNFTLKIRSTKLEDSAMYFCAGQGLAGGRGADTQYFGPGTRLTVL.